The 26 T cell receptor beta chains listed next were all sequenced from one sample in a study of blood T cell repertoires in COVID-19. The data were produced by immunoSEQ multiplex PCR, yet TCRdb's version contains in-frame clones alone and is incomplete. The sample carries 46,000 or so clones, around nine tenths recorded once. Sequenced: peripheral blood. These receptors all come from a man between 65 and 85 years old with active COVID-19.

The chain has TRBV7-2 and TRBJ2-7; D call uncertain. The length of the CDR3 is 11 residues. The V end was cut by 1 base, the J end by 9 bases, with 7 bases between. Germline CDR1 SGHTA, CDR2 FQGNSA. Here the CDR3 DNA reads TGTGCCAGCAGCTTAGGCCCAGGGCAGTACTTC. This encodes CASSLGPGQYF. The full variable domain, in which reference TRBV7-2 and TRBJ2-7 provide the parts outside the CDR3, is GAGVSQSPSNKVTEKGKDVELRCDPISGHTALYWYRQSLGQGLEFLIYFQGNSAPDKSGLPSDRFSAERTGGSVSTLTIQRTQQEDSAVYLCASSLGPGQYFGPGTRLTVT.

This clone showed up just once. This chain uses TRBV2 with TRBJ2-5, with a tentative D call TRBD2 (5 bases). This CDR3 region has 11 residues. With 9 bases removed from V and 4 bases from J, the gap between germline ends came to 9 bases. Germline V gives CDR1 SNHLY, CDR2 FYNNEI. The CDR3 is CASTSGETQYF. The CDR3 coding sequence is TGTGCCAGTACGAGCGGAGAGACCCAGTACTTC.

The chain combines TRBV7-8 with TRBJ2-3; 7 bases align to TRBD2. The germline CDR1 and CDR2 sequences are SGHVS and FQNEAQ. The CDR3 totals 17 residues. V gave up 5 bases and J gave up 1 base; unmatched junction bases: 12. CDR3 in DNA: TGTGCCAGCAGCCCCCCTGGGCGGGGGACCCGCACAGATACGCAGTATTTT. It translates to CASSPPGRGTRTDTQYF.

The chain has TRBV28 and TRBJ2-7; the D gene is possibly TRBD1 (5 bases). This CDR3 region has 15 residues. Per the germline V gene, CDR1 is MDHEN and CDR2 is SYDVKM. V was clipped by 6 bases and J by 2 bases, with 17 bases between them. The CDR3 loop is CASSKPRGAAYEQYF. In nucleotides, the CDR3 is TGTGCCAGCAGCAAACCCCGTGGGGCGGCCTACGAGCAGTACTTC.

The chain joins TRBV28 to TRBJ2-2; 8 positions agree with TRBD2. Germline values: CDR1 MDHEN, CDR2 SYDVKM. V gave up 6 bases and J gave up 5 bases; unmatched junction bases: 11. The CDR3 is 16 amino acids. The CDR3 protein is CASSSPGTRWTGELFF. CDR3 nucleotide sequence: TGTGCCAGCAGCAGCCCTGGGACTAGATGGACCGGGGAGCTGTTTTTT.

This clone was detected only once. J is TRBJ1-5 and V is TRBV19; 8 positions agree with TRBD1. The CDR3 has 15 amino acids. Germline V gene sequence: CDR1 LNHDA, CDR2 SQIVND (reference sequence). The ends lost 6 bases at V and 2 bases at J; junction bases unmatched: 6. The CDR3 bases are TGTGCCAGTAGAGGGGGACAGGCCGGCAATCAGCCCCAGCATTTT. Translating gives CASRGGQAGNQPQHF. The whole variable domain, filled in from reference TRBV19 and TRBJ1-5, reads DGGITQSPKYLFRKEGQNVTLSCEQNLNHDAMYWYRQDPGQGLRLIYYSQIVNDFQKGDIAEGYSVSREKKESFPLTVTSAQKNPTAFYLCASRGGQAGNQPQHFGDGTRLSIL.

The J gene is TRBJ2-1, the V gene TRBV30, with 7 bases lining up with TRBD1. CDR3 length: 14 amino acids. Germline V CDR1 and CDR2: GTSNPN, SVGIG (reference sequence). Trimming removed 7 bases from V and 9 bases from J; junction bases left unmatched: 15. In DNA form, the CDR3 reads TGTGCCTACATCACCGGGACAGCCCTTCGTGAGCAGTTCTTC. Protein sequence: CAYITGTALREQFF.

The chain is built from TRBV10-2 and TRBJ2-3, with 11 bases that match TRBD2. Germline CDR1 reads WSHSY; CDR2 reads SAAADI. The CDR3 is 14 residues long. Trimming at V came to 10 bases and at J to 3 bases, leaving 6 bases not matched to a gene. The chain's CDR3 is CATMTSGVTDTQYF. CDR3 nucleotides: TGCGCCACCATGACTAGCGGGGTAACAGATACGCAGTATTTT.

The chain has TRBV6-5 and TRBJ1-2; tentatively, D is TRBD1 (5 bases). Germline lookup yields CDR1 MNHEY and CDR2 SVGAGI. This CDR3 contains 15 residues. Deletions cut 4 bases from V and 4 bases from J, with 16 bases between. CDR3 in DNA: TGTGCCAGCAGTTTAAGGAACAATAGGGGCTATGGCTACACCTTC. Its protein product is CASSLRNNRGYGYTF.

The CDR3 DNA follows: TGTGCCAGCAGCTCCTTAACAGGGTGGTACGAGCAGTACTTC. Translation: CASSSLTGWYEQYF. The rearrangement uses TRBV11-2 and TRBJ2-7, with D possibly being TRBD1 (6 bases). Germline lookup yields CDR1 SGHAT and CDR2 FQNNGV. Trimming cost V 4 bases and J 4 bases, with 14 bases left between them. CDR3 length: 14 residues. Based on the CDR3 plus reference TRBV11-2 and TRBJ2-7, the full variable domain is EAGVAQSPRYKIIEKRQSVAFWCNPISGHATLYWYQQILGQGPKLLIQFQNNGVVDDSQLPKDRFSAERLKGVDSTLKIQPAKLEDSAVYLCASSSLTGWYEQYFGPGTRLTVT.

The chain joins TRBV11-1 to TRBJ1-6, with a possible D match to TRBD1 (6 bases). Trimming cost V 5 bases and J 4 bases, with 15 bases left between them. Germline CDR1 and CDR2: SGHAT and FQDESV (reference sequence). CDR3 length: 16 amino acids. CDR3 region: CASSPRTDGYNSPLHF. CDR3 sequence (DNA): TGTGCCAGCAGCCCACGGACAGATGGGTATAATTCACCCCTCCACTTT.

The chain has TRBV7-2 and TRBJ2-3; a possible D gene is TRBD1 (5 bases). This CDR3 has 16 residues. Trimming left V 3 bases short and J 1 base short, with 14 bases between. Germline CDR1 SGHTA, CDR2 FQGNSA. The CDR3 here is CASSFAPRQRTDTQYF. The CDR3 DNA sequence: TGTGCCAGCAGCTTCGCCCCTCGACAGCGCACAGATACGCAGTATTTT.

The chain employs TRBV2 and TRBJ2-4; TRBD1 agrees at 8 bases. J lost 4 bases, V lost 6 bases, and 5 bases had no gene match. Germline values: CDR1 SNHLY, CDR2 FYNNEI. The CDR3 runs to 14 residues. CDR3 residues: CASREDREKNIQYF. The DNA for the CDR3 is TGTGCCAGCAGGGAGGACAGGGAGAAAAACATTCAGTACTTC.

The V gene is TRBV7-2, the J gene TRBJ2-1; no definite D call. The germline CDR1 and CDR2 sequences are SGHTA and FQGNSA. The CDR3 totals 12 residues. With 1 base removed from V and 6 bases from J, the gap between germline ends came to 4 bases. CDR3 bases: TGTGCCAGCAGCTTAGTGGCCAATGAGCAGTTCTTC. This sequence encodes CASSLVANEQFF.

This rearrangement joins TRBV19 to TRBJ2-7, with 8 positions matching TRBD1. V trimming: 3 bases; J trimming: 5 bases; junction bases outside the gene matches: 18. CDR3 length: 18 residues. Looked up from germline, CDR1 is LNHDA and CDR2 is SQIVND (reference sequence). The CDR3 here is CASSMETQGAQKLDEQYF. DNA for the CDR3: TGTGCCAGTAGTATGGAGACGCAGGGGGCGCAAAAGTTGGACGAGCAGTACTTC. The full variable domain, in which reference TRBV19 and TRBJ2-7 provide the parts outside the CDR3, is DGGITQSPKYLFRKEGQNVTLSCEQNLNHDAMYWYRQDPGQGLRLIYYSQIVNDFQKGDIAEGYSVSREKKESFPLTVTSAQKNPTAFYLCASSMETQGAQKLDEQYFGPGTRLTVT.

The chain carries TRBV5-1 and TRBJ2-2; 11 positions agree with TRBD2. The CDR3 runs 17 residues. The trim removed 0 bases at V and 0 bases at J, leaving 1 base unmatched. Germline CDR1 reads SGHRS; CDR2 reads YFSETQ. This chain's CDR3 is CASSLASGGTNTGELFF. The CDR3 nucleotides are TGCGCCAGCAGCTTGGCTAGCGGGGGGACGAACACCGGGGAGCTGTTTTTT.

CDR3 bases: TGTGCCAGCAGCCCCCGACAGGATTACTACGAGCAGTACTTC. Residues: CASSPRQDYYEQYF. The rearrangement links TRBV7-2 to TRBJ2-7, with D perhaps matching TRBD1 (6 bases). This CDR3 is built from 14 residues. The germline CDR1 and CDR2 sequences are SGHTA and FQGNSA. V dropped 5 bases and J dropped 3 bases, with 14 bases sitting between them. Based on the CDR3 plus reference TRBV7-2 and TRBJ2-7, the full variable domain is GAGVSQSPSNKVTEKGKDVELRCDPISGHTALYWYRQSLGQGLEFLIYFQGNSAPDKSGLPSDRFSAERTGGSVSTLTIQRTQQEDSAVYLCASSPRQDYYEQYFGPGTRLTVT.

The J gene is TRBJ2-4, the V gene TRBV7-2, with unresolved D. Per the germline V gene, CDR1 is SGHTA and CDR2 is FQGNSA. This CDR3 region has 14 residues. V lost 5 bases and J 7 bases, leaving 15 bases between the germline ends. CDR3 loop: CASSVERSKNIQYF. For the CDR3, the DNA is TGTGCCAGCAGCGTTGAACGGAGTAAGAACATTCAGTACTTC.

The chain joins TRBV9 to TRBJ2-7, with D hard to call. The CDR3 has 15 residues. Germline values: CDR1 SGDLS, CDR2 YYNGEE. V lost 2 bases to trimming and J lost 0 bases, with 12 bases between them. As DNA, the CDR3 is TGTGCCAGCAGCGTGAACCTTGGCGGCTCCTACGAGCAGTACTTC. Translated, it gives CASSVNLGGSYEQYF.

The genes are TRBV6-6 and TRBJ2-5, with 12 positions matching TRBD2. The CDR3 sequence is 16 residues long. CDR1 is MNHNY and CDR2 is SVGAGI in the germline V gene (reference sequence). The V segment lost 4 bases and the J segment 7 bases; nucleotides outside the gene matches: 10. The CDR3, as DNA: TGTGCCAGCAGTTTACTAGCGGGGGGAGCCGCAATGACCCAGTACTTC. It specifies CASSLLAGGAAMTQYF.

The CDR3 region has the DNA TGTGCCACCAGCAGAGATGGGGGGGGCCTGCGGGAGGGCTCTTACAATGAGCAGTTCTTC. Amino acids: CATSRDGGGLREGSYNEQFF. The V call is TRBV15, the J call TRBJ2-1; 9 nucleotides match TRBD2. Germline trimming cut 0 bases from V and 4 bases from J; bases unmatched to any gene: 16. The CDR3 extends over 20 amino acids. Germline V gene lookup returns CDR1 LNHNV and CDR2 YYDKDF (reference sequence).

This clone was counted once. This chain connects TRBV24-1 to TRBJ2-1, with TRBD2 identical over 9 bases. There are 16 residues in the CDR3. CDR1 is KGHDR, CDR2 SFDVKD, per germline. With V trimmed by 4 bases and J by 5 bases, 8 bases remained unmatched. In nucleotides, the CDR3 is TGTGCCACCAGTGACGCGTCTAGCGGGACCCACAATGAGCAGTTCTTC. It is translated as CATSDASSGTHNEQFF.

This chain connects TRBV2 to TRBJ2-5; 8 nucleotides agree with TRBD2. This CDR3 spans 14 amino acids. Per germline, CDR1 SNHLY and CDR2 FYNNEI. Trimming at V came to 4 bases and at J to 4 bases, leaving 5 bases not matched to a gene. Written as DNA, the CDR3 is TGTGCCAGCAGTGCTAGGCTAGCGGGAGAGACCCAGTACTTC. Protein: CASSARLAGETQYF.

The gene calls are TRBV5-1 and TRBJ1-2; 9 bases match TRBD1. This CDR3 region has 15 residues. With 8 bases clipped from V and 1 base from J, the junction kept 9 bases outside the gene matches. Germline V CDR1 and CDR2: SGHRS, YFSETQ. CDR3 amino acids: CASTTAGQGNYGYTF. In nucleotides, the CDR3 is TGCGCCAGTACTACAGCGGGACAGGGTAACTATGGCTACACCTTC. The full variable domain, rest sourced from reference TRBV5-1 and TRBJ1-2, is KAGVTQTPRYLIKTRGQQVTLSCSPISGHRSVSWYQQTPGQGLQFLFEYFSETQRNKGNFPGRFSGRQFSNSRSEMNVSTLELGDSALYLCASTTAGQGNYGYTFGSGTRLTVV.

The chain recombines TRBV2 with TRBJ2-5; possibly TRBD1 for D (7 bases). Germline V gene sequence: CDR1 SNHLY, CDR2 FYNNEI. V was cut by 5 bases and J by 4 bases, with 14 bases left in between. This CDR3 has 14 residues. CDR3 amino acids: CASSLQGRRETQYF. The CDR3 bases are TGTGCCAGCAGTTTACAGGGGAGGAGAGAGACCCAGTACTTC.

CDR3 sequence reads: CASRRTSGRAVSYNEQFF. CDR3 DNA: TGTGCCAGTCGAAGGACTAGCGGGAGAGCGGTATCCTACAATGAGCAGTTCTTC. The chain uses TRBV27 and TRBJ2-1, with 13 bases lining up with TRBD2. The germline V gene has CDR1 MNHEY and CDR2 SMNVEV (reference sequence). This CDR3 contains 18 residues. The V gene end was trimmed by 9 bases and the J gene end by 1 base; junction bases not matched to a gene: 12.